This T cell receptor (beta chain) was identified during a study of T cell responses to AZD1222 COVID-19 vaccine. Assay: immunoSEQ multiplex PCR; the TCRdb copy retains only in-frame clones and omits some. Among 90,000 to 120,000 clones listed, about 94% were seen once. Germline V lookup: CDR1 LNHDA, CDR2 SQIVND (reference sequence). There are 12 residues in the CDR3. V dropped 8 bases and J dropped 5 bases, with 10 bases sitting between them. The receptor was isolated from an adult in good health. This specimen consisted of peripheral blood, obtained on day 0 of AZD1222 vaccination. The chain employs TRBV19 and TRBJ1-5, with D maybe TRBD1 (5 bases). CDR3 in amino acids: CASAGGYQPQHF. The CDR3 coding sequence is TGTGCCAGTGCCGGGGGTTATCAGCCCCAGCATTTT. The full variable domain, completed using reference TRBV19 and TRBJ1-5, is DGGITQSPKYLFRKEGQNVTLSCEQNLNHDAMYWYRQDPGQGLRLIYYSQIVNDFQKGDIAEGYSVSREKKESFPLTVTSAQKNPTAFYLCASAGGYQPQHFGDGTRLSIL.